What follows are 26 T cell receptor beta chains derived from one specimen sequenced in a study of T-cell memory formation after mild COVID-19. TCRdb re-derived calls from the 5' RACE reads in MiXCR, one entry per CDR3 protein. Here the sample spans roughly 370,000 distinct CDR3 sequences, approximately 16% being singletons. The sequencing input was PBMCs or a T cell subset sorted from them (not recorded which). Receptors were obtained from a man aged 18 to 29 who had mild COVID-19 (a few samples of this study predate the infection). Cell type and time point are not known.

This clonotype was recorded a few times. The J gene is TRBJ2-3, the V gene TRBV25-1; D call uncertain. V dropped 5 bases and J dropped 6 bases, with 12 bases sitting between them. The CDR3 is 13 residues long. Germline loops: CDR1 MGHDK, CDR2 SYGVNS. The CDR3 loop is CASSRARADTQYF. In DNA form, the CDR3 reads TGTGCCAGCAGTCGCGCTCGGGCGGATACGCAGTATTTT.

The chain combines TRBV5-1 with TRBJ2-5; D gene unclear. Germline values: CDR1 SGHRS, CDR2 YFSETQ. Between the trimmed V and J ends, which lost 4 bases and 2 bases, there was a span of 9 bases. The length of the CDR3 is 13 residues. The CDR3 DNA reads TGCGCCAGCAGCCCACTACTTCAAGAGACCCAGTACTTC. Protein sequence: CASSPLLQETQYF.

The chain uses TRBV28 and TRBJ2-7, with D unresolved. The germline CDR1 and CDR2 sequences are MDHEN and SYDVKM. The CDR3 extends over 13 amino acids. Trimming took off 4 bases at V and 0 bases at J, with 7 bases between the two ends. DNA for the CDR3: TGTGCCAGCAGTTGGGGTAGCTCCTACGAGCAGTACGTC. Residues: CASSWGSSYEQYV.

V is TRBV20-1 and J is TRBJ2-7; 8 nucleotides line up with TRBD1. This CDR3 is built from 13 residues. Germline V gene data show CDR1 as DFQATT and CDR2 as SNEGSKA (reference sequence). V lost 0 bases, J lost 5 bases, and 3 bases stayed unmatched. The CDR3 sequence: CSARDGQGHEQYF. CDR3 bases: TGCAGTGCTAGAGACGGACAGGGCCACGAGCAGTACTTC.

In this sample, this clonotype turned up a few times. The genes are TRBV7-2 and TRBJ1-2; possible D gene TRBD1, 5 bases. The CDR3 runs 14 residues. Germline assignment: CDR1 SGHTA and CDR2 FQGNSA. The V and J ends lost 5 bases and 1 base respectively, with 11 bases between them. CDR3 in amino acids: CASSNGGVNYGYTF. The CDR3 nucleotides are TGTGCCAGCAGCAATGGAGGGGTTAACTATGGCTACACCTTC.

V is TRBV12-3 or TRBV12-4 and J is TRBJ2-1, with D possibly being TRBD1 or TRBD2 (6 bases each). The CDR3 has 15 amino acids. Trimming left V 5 bases short and J 7 bases short, with 18 bases between. This chain's CDR3 is CASSPRGAGWNEQFF. The CDR3 nucleotides are TGTGCCAGCAGTCCAAGGGGGGCAGGTTGGAATGAGCAGTTCTTC.

The J gene is TRBJ2-7, the V gene TRBV4-2, with 11 bases identical to TRBD2. Germline CDR1 reads LGHNA; CDR2 reads YNFKEQ. With 4 bases clipped from V and 0 bases from J, the junction kept 5 bases outside the gene matches. This CDR3 is 16 amino acids long. CDR3 DNA sequence: TGTGCCAGCAGCCGAGAGACTAGCGGGGTCTCCTACGAGCAGTACTTC. It yields the protein CASSRETSGVSYEQYF.

The chain links TRBV27 to TRBJ2-7; possibly TRBD1 for D (5 bases). There are 13 residues in the CDR3. Germline loops: CDR1 MNHEY, CDR2 SMNVEV (reference sequence). V was shortened by 5 bases and J by 3 bases, with 11 bases between the two germline ends. The CDR3 sequence: CASSLKQDYEQYV. CDR3 DNA: TGTGCCAGCAGTCTTAAACAGGACTACGAGCAGTACGTC.

The genes are TRBV20-1 and TRBJ2-5; TRBD2 matches 7 bases. The CDR3 loop spans 13 amino acids. Germline V gene data show CDR1 as DFQATT and CDR2 as SNEGSKA (reference sequence). V shed 8 bases and J 5 bases; nucleotides not matched to a gene: 11. CDR3 sequence reads: CSPGLGPGETQYF. Here the CDR3 DNA reads TGCAGTCCAGGACTAGGGCCGGGGGAGACCCAGTACTTC.

This clonotype was seen a few times. The DNA for the CDR3 is TGTGCCAGCAGCTTATACGGACTAGCGGGGGGGACTCGCAATGAGCAGTTCTTC. Protein: CASSLYGLAGGTRNEQFF. V usage is TRBV7-3 and J usage is TRBJ2-1; 15 nucleotides agree with TRBD2. Losses at the gene ends were 2 bases for V and 6 bases for J; bases not matched to a gene: 8. Per the germline V gene, CDR1 is SGHTA and CDR2 is FQGTGA. This CDR3 is built from 18 residues.

The J gene is TRBJ2-3, the V gene TRBV7-2, with D unresolved. The germline V gene has CDR1 SGHTA and CDR2 FQGNSA. V was trimmed by 1 base and J by 4 bases, leaving 6 bases between them. The CDR3 is made up of 13 amino acids. DNA for the CDR3: TGTGCCAGCAGCTTAGTGGGGTCAGATACGCAGTATTTT. Protein product: CASSLVGSDTQYF.

The chain has TRBV20-1 and TRBJ2-3, with D hard to call. The length of the CDR3 is 15 residues. The V end was cut by 0 bases, the J end by 6 bases, with 16 bases between. In germline, CDR1 is DFQATT, CDR2 SNEGSKA (reference sequence). The CDR3 coding sequence is TGCAGTGCTAGAGAACTCCCCCTCCTTGGGGATACGCAGTATTTT. It translates to CSARELPLLGDTQYF.

The V call is TRBV7-2, the J call TRBJ2-3, with TRBD2 matching 8 bases. The germline gives CDR1 SGHTA, CDR2 FQGNSA. The CDR3 extends over 15 amino acids. The V and J ends lost 2 bases and 7 bases, in that order; junction bases with no gene match: 8. CDR3 protein: CASSLKRELKNTQYF. The DNA for the CDR3 is TGTGCCAGCAGCTTAAAGCGGGAGCTAAAGAATACGCAGTATTTT.

The chain recombines TRBV14 with TRBJ1-6; 10 nucleotides agree with TRBD1. This CDR3 has 13 amino acids. V shed 4 bases and J 11 bases; nucleotides not matched to a gene: 2. Germline values: CDR1 SGHDN, CDR2 FVKESK. The CDR3 protein is CASSLGQGTPLHF. CDR3 nucleotide sequence: TGTGCCAGCAGCCTGGGACAGGGGACACCCCTCCACTTT.

This clonotype turned up a few times. The chain combines TRBV7-9 with TRBJ2-7; 7 bases map to TRBD1. The V segment lost 4 bases and the J segment 2 bases; nucleotides outside the gene matches: 5. Germline V gene data show CDR1 as SEHNR and CDR2 as FQNEAQ (reference sequence). The length of the CDR3 is 14 residues. CDR3 nucleotides: TGTGCCAGCAGCTCCCGGACAGGACCCTACGAGCAGTACTTC. This gives the protein CASSSRTGPYEQYF.

In its sample, this clonotype was seen many times. The DNA of the CDR3 is TGTGCCAGCAGCACACGGACAGGGAGGTCCTCACCCCTCCACTTT. Protein sequence: CASSTRTGRSSPLHF. The rearrangement joins TRBV7-2 to TRBJ1-6; TRBD1 matches at 8 bases. The CDR3 length is 15 residues. The V and J ends lost 5 bases and 10 bases, in that order; junction bases with no gene match: 10. Germline V gives CDR1 SGHTA, CDR2 FQGNSA.

This clonotype was picked up a small number of times. The V gene is TRBV4-3, the J gene TRBJ1-1; D gene unclear. This CDR3 is 15 amino acids long. Trimming pared 4 bases from V and 1 base from J, leaving 13 bases between. Germline V gene data show CDR1 as LGHNA and CDR2 as YSLEER. The DNA for the CDR3 is TGCGCCAGCAGCCTCCTTCCCCCCGCGAACACTGAAGCTTTCTTT. This gives the protein CASSLLPPANTEAFF.

This clonotype was detected only a few times. The chain combines TRBV5-1 with TRBJ2-3, with 13 bases matching TRBD2. CDR1 and CDR2 from the germline V gene are SGHRS and YFSETQ. The J segment lost 7 bases and the V segment lost 7 bases, leaving 15 bases of the junction unmatched. The CDR3 is 17 amino acids. CDR3 protein: CASFSTSGGADVNTQYF. The CDR3, as DNA: TGCGCCAGCTTTTCAACTAGCGGGGGGGCCGATGTGAATACGCAGTATTTT.

This clonotype appeared a few times. The chain has TRBV24-1 and TRBJ2-2, with TRBD1 as a possible D gene (5 bases). The CDR3 sequence is 13 residues long. Deletions cut 9 bases from V and 1 base from J, with 8 bases between. CDR1 and CDR2 from the germline V gene are KGHDR and SFDVKD. The CDR3: CATGAVNTGELFF. As DNA, the CDR3 is TGTGCCACCGGGGCCGTGAACACCGGGGAGCTGTTTTTT.

This clonotype was seen a handful of times. This chain joins TRBV21-1 and TRBJ2-5; the listed D gene, TRBD2, was not tested against the DNA. TRBV21-1 is deemed a pseudogene. The CDR3 contains 16 residues. CDR3 nucleotides: TGTGCCAGCAGCAAAGCTCCGGGACTAGCGGCGGAGACCCAGTACTTC. It encodes CASSKAPGLAAETQYF.

This clonotype was counted only a few times. The chain employs TRBV18 and TRBJ1-5; weak D call: TRBD1 (6 bases). This CDR3 is 15 amino acids long. Trimming shortened V by 1 base and J by 8 bases, and 15 bases separated the two germline ends. CDR1 KGHSH and CDR2 LQKENI come from the germline V gene. CDR3: CASSPRGTQLKPQHF. The CDR3 DNA follows: TGTGCCAGCTCACCACGGGGGACACAGCTTAAGCCCCAGCATTTT.

This clonotype was observed a handful of times. This chain connects TRBV6-2 or TRBV6-3 to TRBJ2-5; no clear D. Trimming left V 6 bases short and J 5 bases short, with 13 bases between. In germline, CDR1 is MNHEY, CDR2 SVGEGT. This CDR3 is 13 amino acids long. In DNA, the CDR3 is TGTGCCAGCAGCCCTAATGGTTGGGAGACCCAGTACTTC. The encoded protein is CASSPNGWETQYF.

V usage is TRBV11-3 and J usage is TRBJ2-2; the D is unclear. The germline CDR1 and CDR2 sequences are SGHNT and YENEEA. The CDR3 is 13 residues long. V was shortened by 5 bases and J by 4 bases, with 8 bases between the two germline ends. This CDR3 reads CASSKDGTGELFF. In DNA form, the CDR3 reads TGTGCCAGCAGCAAGGACGGCACCGGGGAGCTGTTTTTT. Combining the CDR3 with reference TRBV11-3 and TRBJ2-2 gives the whole variable domain EAGVVQSPRYKIIEKKQPVAFWCNPISGHNTLYWYLQNLGQGPELLIRYENEEAVDDSQLPKDRFSAERLKGVDSTLKIQPAELGDSAVYLCASSKDGTGELFFGEGSRLTVL.

In this sample, this clonotype turned up a few times. The CDR3 bases are TGTGCCAGCAGCTCGAGACCGGGGGGGCCCATAGATACGCAGTATTTT. This translates into CASSSRPGGPIDTQYF. This rearrangement joins TRBV7-8 to TRBJ2-3, with 8 bases that match TRBD2. Trimming removed 4 bases from V and 5 bases from J; junction bases left unmatched: 11. Germline values: CDR1 SGHVS, CDR2 FQNEAQ. The CDR3 is made up of 16 amino acids.

This clonotype has at least ten counts. The chain joins TRBV4-1 to TRBJ1-2, with no clear D. Looked up from germline, CDR1 is MGHRA and CDR2 is YSYEKL. The CDR3 is 14 residues long. Between the trimmed V and J ends, which lost 4 bases and 4 bases, there was a span of 13 bases. CDR3 region: CASSLDTIGYGYTF. Here the CDR3 DNA reads TGCGCCAGCAGCCTTGACACGATAGGCTATGGCTACACCTTC.

This clonotype came up a few times. The chain uses TRBV5-1 and TRBJ1-1, with D unclear. The CDR3 has 13 residues. Trimming stripped 4 bases from V and 2 bases from J, with 9 bases between. Germline V gene sequence: CDR1 SGHRS, CDR2 YFSETQ. CDR3 bases: TGCGCCAGCAGCGCGACACGAAACACTGAAGCTTTCTTT. As protein: CASSATRNTEAFF. The full variable domain, completed using reference TRBV5-1 and TRBJ1-1, is KAGVTQTPRYLIKTRGQQVTLSCSPISGHRSVSWYQQTPGQGLQFLFEYFSETQRNKGNFPGRFSGRQFSNSRSEMNVSTLELGDSALYLCASSATRNTEAFFGQGTRLTVV.